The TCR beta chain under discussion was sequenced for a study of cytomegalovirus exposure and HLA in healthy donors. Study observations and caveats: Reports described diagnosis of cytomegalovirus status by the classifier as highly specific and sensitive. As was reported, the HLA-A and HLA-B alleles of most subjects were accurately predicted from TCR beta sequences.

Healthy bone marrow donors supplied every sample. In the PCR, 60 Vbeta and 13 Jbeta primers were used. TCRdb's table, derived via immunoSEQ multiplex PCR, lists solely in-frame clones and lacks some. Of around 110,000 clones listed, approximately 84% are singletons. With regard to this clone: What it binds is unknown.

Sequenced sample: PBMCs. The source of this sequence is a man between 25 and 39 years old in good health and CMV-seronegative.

The DNA for the CDR3 is TGCAGCGCAGGGGGCAATGAGCAGTTCTTC. The encoded protein is CSAGGNEQFF. The genes are TRBV29-1 and TRBJ2-1; 7 bases align to TRBD1. The CDR3 is 10 amino acids. The trim removed 7 bases at V and 6 bases at J, leaving 0 bases unmatched. Germline-derived CDR1 and CDR2 are SQVTM and ANQGSEA.